This T cell receptor beta chain was found in a study of prognosis after radiotherapy for stage I lung cancer. About the research overall: There were 12 to 15 patients with newly diagnosed primary stage I lung tumors and 4 or 5 patients with oligometastatic NSCLC after surgical resection of the primary tumor. Among the non-small cell lung cancer patients, all were considered medically inoperable.

The authors drew roughly 6.5 milliliters of peripheral blood at each of two time points. Points from the study as a whole: Tumor specificity of expanded TCR clones went undetermined.

V shed 6 bases and J shed 7 bases, with 19 bases lying between them. This CDR3 comprises 14 residues. The V gene's germline CDR1 is DFQATT and CDR2 SNEGSKA (reference sequence). This clonotype was recorded many times. What it recognizes is unknown. From genomic DNA, two-round multiplex PCR was used to amplify TCR beta CDR3. It was primers specific to each TRBV and TRBJ gene that first-round PCR used. TCRdb processed the multiplex PCR reads anew with MiXCR; each CDR3 protein has one entry. Found here are about 59,000 distinct CDR3 sequences, about 25% of them singletons; the top ten hold about 7.5%. The TCR was taken from a donor over 45 with non-small cell lung cancer. This chain connects TRBV20-1 to TRBJ2-1; weak D call: TRBD1 (6 bases). Sequences were derived from PBMCs, sampled before or after stereotactic body radiation therapy (not recorded which). This chain's CDR3 is CSADAGASFNEQFF. CDR3 coding DNA: TGCAGTGCGGACGCAGGGGCGTCTTTTAATGAGCAGTTCTTC.